This T cell receptor beta chain was observed in a study of T-cell reconstitution after alpha-beta-depleted transplantation in children. Whole-study findings and limits: Roughly two months post-transplant, alpha-beta T cells reportedly originated from several hundred graft clones that had expanded.

Preparing the TCRbeta library involved the use of unique molecular identifiers. TCRdb called the PCR reads again in MiXCR, with one record for every CDR3 protein. Of fewer than 350,000 distinct CDR3 sequences listed, 11% are singletons. J was trimmed by 5 bases and V by 7 bases; bases with no gene match: 8. Germline CDR1 LGHDT, CDR2 YNNKEL (reference sequence). The CDR3 extends over 15 amino acids. With respect to this clonotype: No antigen is known for it. Being one base from a much bigger clone, this may be a read error.

The source material was peripheral blood, sampled 180 days after TCRalphabeta/CD19-depleted stem cell transplant. The sequence came from a male patient aged 2-10 years who had a stem cell transplant for chronic granulomatous disease, so the T cells may come from the graft donor. This rearrangement joins TRBV3-1 to TRBJ2-3, with 11 nucleotides matching TRBD2. CDR3 coding DNA: TGTGCCAGCACCAATAGCGGGAGGGCCCTAGATACGCAGTATTTT. Protein product: CASTNSGRALDTQYF.